The 32 T cell receptor beta chains listed next were all sequenced from one sample in a study of cytomegalovirus exposure and HLA in healthy donors. Data came from immunoSEQ multiplex PCR; TCRdb stores just in-frame clones and leaves some out. The profile covers fewer than 250,000 clones, with 86% appearing a single time and more than 1.1% taken by the ten largest. Material: PBMCs. The receptor source for this set is a woman between 18 and 30 years old in good health and CMV-seronegative.

The genes are TRBV6-1 and TRBJ1-1; TRBD1 aligns across 7 bases. CDR1 and CDR2 (germline): MNHNS, SASEGT. The CDR3 totals 15 residues. Trimming at V came to 5 bases and at J to 3 bases, leaving 9 bases not matched to a gene. Here the CDR3 reads CASSPRTGGDTEAFF. The CDR3 DNA reads TGTGCCAGCAGTCCCCGGACAGGCGGTGACACTGAAGCTTTCTTT.

This clone was seen a few times. J is TRBJ1-2 and V is TRBV6-1; weak D call: TRBD1 (6 bases). The CDR3 spans 12 residues. CDR1 MNHNS and CDR2 SASEGT come from the germline V gene. Deletions cut 6 bases from V and 4 bases from J, with 9 bases between. The CDR3 loop is CASSGQSYGYTF. The CDR3 DNA sequence: TGTGCCAGCAGCGGACAGTCCTATGGCTACACCTTC.

The gene calls are TRBV7-9 and TRBJ2-7; 8 nucleotides align to TRBD1. Germline CDR1 is SEHNR and CDR2 is FQNEAQ (reference sequence). The CDR3 has 14 amino acids. J lost 3 bases, V lost 3 bases, and 4 bases had no gene match. The CDR3 DNA reads TGTGCCAGCAGCTTCAGACAGGGGTTCTACGAGCAGTACTTC. It is translated as CASSFRQGFYEQYF.

Only one count was recorded for this clone. The chain uses TRBV6-1 and TRBJ1-5; TRBD1 aligns across 7 bases. Germline trimming cut 3 bases from V and 1 base from J; bases unmatched to any gene: 12. This CDR3 has 18 amino acids. The germline gives CDR1 MNHNS, CDR2 SASEGT. In DNA, the CDR3 is TGTGCCAGCAGTGACGACAGGGTGAAGGAGTCGAGCAATCAGCCCCAGCATTTT. As protein: CASSDDRVKESSNQPQHF.

V usage is TRBV2 and J usage is TRBJ2-1; 8 bases are shared with TRBD2. This CDR3 region has 14 residues. Looked up from germline, CDR1 is SNHLY and CDR2 is FYNNEI. The trim removed 6 bases at V and 5 bases at J, leaving 6 bases unmatched. Written as DNA, the CDR3 is TGTGCCAGCAGAGCGGGAGCCATTAACAATGAGCAGTTCTTC. As protein: CASRAGAINNEQFF. The full variable domain, completed using reference TRBV2 and TRBJ2-1, is EPEVTQTPSHQVTQMGQEVILRCVPISNHLYFYWYRQILGQKVEFLVSFYNNEISEKSEIFDDQFSVERPDGSNFTLKIRSTKLEDSAMYFCASRAGAINNEQFFGPGTRLTVL.

The rearrangement uses TRBV6-5 and TRBJ2-5, with a weak D call TRBD1 (5 bases). V lost 0 bases and J 7 bases, leaving 12 bases between the germline ends. The CDR3 totals 14 residues. CDR1 and CDR2 (germline): MNHEY, SVGAGI. CDR3 residues: CASSYSPVQGTQYF. The CDR3 DNA sequence: TGTGCCAGCAGTTACTCGCCAGTTCAGGGGACCCAGTACTTC.

The chain recombines TRBV5-8 with TRBJ2-3; TRBD2 matches at 12 bases. The CDR3 sequence is 16 residues long. Germline V gives CDR1 SGHTS, CDR2 YDEGEE. V gave up 4 bases and J gave up 4 bases; unmatched junction bases: 7. CDR3 protein: CASSRGTSGYSDTQYF. The CDR3 DNA reads as TGTGCCAGCAGCCGCGGGACTAGCGGGTATTCAGATACGCAGTATTTT.

This rearrangement joins TRBV18 to TRBJ1-1, with no clear D. Germline CDR1 reads KGHSH; CDR2 reads LQKENI. The CDR3 covers 13 residues. Trimming took off 2 bases at V and 2 bases at J, with 6 bases between the two ends. The CDR3 loop reads CASSPGPNTEAFF. Here the CDR3 DNA reads TGTGCCAGCTCACCAGGGCCTAACACTGAAGCTTTCTTT.

V and J are TRBV5-4 and TRBJ1-3; 11 bases line up with TRBD1. Germline trimming cut 8 bases from V and 10 bases from J; bases unmatched to any gene: 11. The CDR3 length is 14 residues. CDR1 SGHNT and CDR2 YYREEE come from the germline V gene (reference sequence). CDR3 coding DNA: TGTGCCAGTGGGACAGGGGGGCCCGAGGGGACCATATATTTT. Protein product: CASGTGGPEGTIYF.

A few counts support this clone. The V call is TRBV7-9, the J call TRBJ2-7, with 9 positions matching TRBD1. Germline V gene lookup returns CDR1 SEHNR and CDR2 FQNEAQ (reference sequence). The J segment lost 4 bases and the V segment lost 4 bases, leaving 8 bases of the junction unmatched. The CDR3 is 15 residues long. The CDR3 DNA follows: TGTGCCAGCAGCTCCGAGGACAGGGGTTTATACGAGCAGTACTTC. Its translation is CASSSEDRGLYEQYF.

The CDR3 spells CASRLPRDTYTGELFF. CDR3 coding DNA: TGTGCCAGCAGACTACCTCGGGACACATACACCGGGGAGCTGTTTTTT. The rearrangement links TRBV6-6 to TRBJ2-2, with a possible D match to TRBD1 (6 bases). Germline V gives CDR1 MNHNY, CDR2 SVGAGI (reference sequence). The V and J ends lost 6 bases and 3 bases respectively, with 17 bases between them. The length of the CDR3 is 16 residues.

This clone was counted a single time. The gene calls are TRBV18 and TRBJ1-1, with unresolved D. Trimming took off 0 bases at V and 0 bases at J, with 8 bases between the two ends. Germline-derived CDR1 and CDR2 are KGHSH and LQKENI. This CDR3 comprises 15 residues. CDR3 sequence reads: CASSPPNSLNTEAFF. The CDR3 DNA reads as TGTGCCAGCTCACCACCGAACAGCTTGAACACTGAAGCTTTCTTT.

This chain joins TRBV10-1 and TRBJ2-2, with TRBD2 identical over 8 bases. The V gene's germline CDR1 is WNHNN and CDR2 SYGVQD (reference sequence). J was trimmed by 0 bases and V by 0 bases; bases with no gene match: 6. CDR3 length equals 18 residues. The CDR3 region has the DNA TGCGCCAGCAGTGAGTCGCTAGCGGGTTTATCGAACACCGGGGAGCTGTTTTTT. Encoded protein: CASSESLAGLSNTGELFF.

The V call is TRBV2, the J call TRBJ2-2; D perhaps matches TRBD1 (6 bases). Germline assignment: CDR1 SNHLY and CDR2 FYNNEI. Trimming took 5 bases from V and 0 from J, leaving 7 bases between them. The length of the CDR3 is 14 residues. The CDR3 sequence: CASSTGSNTGELFF. The CDR3 DNA sequence: TGTGCCAGCAGTACAGGGTCGAACACCGGGGAGCTGTTTTTT.

This clone was detected only a few times. V and J are TRBV14 and TRBJ2-7; a weak D match, TRBD1 (6 bases). The V gene lost 0 bases and the J gene lost 2 bases, with 17 bases spanning the gap. This CDR3 contains 17 residues. From germline, CDR1 is SGHDN and CDR2 FVKESK. CDR3 loop: CASSQDGFGTPTYEQYF. In DNA form, the CDR3 reads TGTGCCAGCAGCCAAGATGGGTTCGGGACACCGACCTACGAGCAGTACTTC.

CDR3 loop: CASSLIGTGYGYTF. In DNA, the CDR3 is TGTGCCAGCAGCTTAATTGGGACAGGTTATGGCTACACCTTC. V and J are TRBV11-2 and TRBJ1-2; 8 bases match TRBD1. The germline V gene has CDR1 SGHAT and CDR2 FQNNGV. CDR3 size: 14 residues. Unmatched junction bases numbered 4, after V lost 2 bases and J lost 5 bases.

The J gene is TRBJ2-7, the V gene TRBV5-1, with a possible D match to TRBD2 (7 bases). Germline CDR1 is SGHRS and CDR2 is YFSETQ. CDR3 length equals 16 residues. V lost 4 bases to trimming and J lost 4 bases, with 21 bases between them. Written as DNA, the CDR3 is TGCGCCAGCAGCCTACCCCGAGGGAGGGGGGGTTACGAGCAGTACTTC. Translated: CASSLPRGRGGYEQYF.

The J gene is TRBJ2-3, the V gene TRBV14, with D uncertain. V gave up 4 bases and J gave up 6 bases, with 8 bases separating them. There are 12 residues in the CDR3. Germline-derived CDR1 and CDR2 are SGHDN and FVKESK. DNA of the CDR3: TGTGCCAGCAGCCCTTCGCGGGATACGCAGTATTTT. Translated: CASSPSRDTQYF.

V usage is TRBV7-2 and J usage is TRBJ1-1, with D unresolved. Germline V gene sequence: CDR1 SGHTA, CDR2 FQGNSA. V was cut by 0 bases and J by 4 bases, with 9 bases left in between. This CDR3 is 14 amino acids long. The CDR3, as DNA: TGTGCCAGCAGCTTAGCAACCGGGAGCACTGAAGCTTTCTTT. Protein: CASSLATGSTEAFF. The variable domain in full, completed from reference TRBV7-2 and TRBJ1-1, reads GAGVSQSPSNKVTEKGKDVELRCDPISGHTALYWYRQSLGQGLEFLIYFQGNSAPDKSGLPSDRFSAERTGGSVSTLTIQRTQQEDSAVYLCASSLATGSTEAFFGQGTRLTVV.

This clone has ten or more counts. V is TRBV6-4 and J is TRBJ2-1; weak D call: TRBD2 (5 bases). The CDR3 loop spans 14 amino acids. V was clipped by 0 bases and J by 3 bases, with 6 bases between them. The germline V gene encodes CDR1 MRHNA and CDR2 SNTAGT. Here the CDR3 reads CASSDSRDYNEQFF. CDR3 nucleotides: TGTGCCAGCAGTGACTCGAGGGACTACAATGAGCAGTTCTTC.

This chain connects TRBV14 to TRBJ2-7, with D perhaps matching TRBD1 (6 bases). The CDR3 sequence is 14 residues long. Germline CDR1 reads SGHDN; CDR2 reads FVKESK. The V end lost 4 bases, the J end lost 0 bases, and 10 bases lay between the germline ends. This CDR3 is CASSLYRDSYEQYF. The CDR3 DNA sequence: TGTGCCAGCAGCCTCTACAGGGACTCCTACGAGCAGTACTTC.

V is TRBV7-7 and J is TRBJ2-5, with D maybe TRBD2 (7 bases). Germline V gives CDR1 SSHAT, CDR2 FNYEAQ (reference sequence). The germline V and J ends were trimmed by 0 bases and 5 bases, with 10 bases remaining between them. This CDR3 region has 14 residues. CDR3 bases: TGTGCCAGCAGCTTAGCGGGGGGGCTTGAGACCCAGTACTTC. Its translation is CASSLAGGLETQYF.

A single count supports this clone. This chain links TRBV6-4 with TRBJ1-2, with TRBD1 matching over 11 bases. CDR3 length: 14 residues. Trimming at V came to 5 bases and at J to 8 bases, leaving 7 bases not matched to a gene. CDR1 and CDR2 (germline): MRHNA, SNTAGT. This chain's CDR3 is CASSLGQGAGGYTF. The CDR3 region has the DNA TGTGCCAGCAGTCTCGGACAGGGGGCCGGGGGCTACACCTTC.

V is TRBV9 and J is TRBJ2-2; 7 bases agree with TRBD2. This CDR3 has 13 amino acids. The trim removed 4 bases at V and 5 bases at J, leaving 2 bases unmatched. Germline CDR1 reads SGDLS; CDR2 reads YYNGEE. The CDR3 spells CASSWEGTGELFF. For the CDR3, the DNA is TGTGCCAGCAGCTGGGAGGGGACCGGGGAGCTGTTTTTT.

CDR3 amino acids: CASHARGPSYEQYF. The CDR3 nucleotides are TGTGCCAGTCACGCCAGGGGGCCCTCCTACGAGCAGTACTTC. The genes are TRBV2 and TRBJ2-7; 8 bases are shared with TRBD1. The trim removed 9 bases at V and 0 bases at J, leaving 7 bases unmatched. The V gene's germline CDR1 is SNHLY and CDR2 FYNNEI. The CDR3 has 14 residues.

This clone has just one count. This chain uses TRBV6-5 with TRBJ2-7; perhaps TRBD1 as D (6 bases). The CDR3 totals 13 residues. CDR1 is MNHEY and CDR2 is SVGAGI in the germline V gene. Trimming took off 5 bases at V and 7 bases at J, with 15 bases between the two ends. CDR3 residues: CASSVGQYGEQYF. CDR3 bases: TGTGCCAGCAGTGTCGGACAGTACGGGGAGCAGTACTTC.

The CDR3 DNA reads as TGTGCCTTAGACAGAGTAAACTATGGCTACACCTTC. Residues: CALDRVNYGYTF. The J gene is TRBJ1-2, the V gene TRBV30; TRBD1 is a possible D gene (5 bases). Germline values: CDR1 GTSNPN, CDR2 SVGIG (reference sequence). The CDR3 has 12 amino acids. V lost 7 bases to trimming and J lost 2 bases, with 11 bases between them. Full variable domain (outside the CDR3, taken from reference TRBV30 and TRBJ1-2): SQTIHQWPATLVQPVGSPLSLECTVEGTSNPNLYWYRQAAGRGLQLLFYSVGIGQISSEVPQNLSASRPQDRQFILSSKKLLLSDSGFYLCALDRVNYGYTFGSGTRLTVV.

This sequence joins TRBV6-1 and TRBJ1-5; possible D gene TRBD1, 5 bases. Germline loops: CDR1 MNHNS, CDR2 SASEGT. CDR3 size: 15 residues. The V gene lost 6 bases and the J gene lost 0 bases, with 12 bases spanning the gap. CDR3 protein: CASSGRGDSNQPQHF. The CDR3 nucleotides are TGTGCCAGCAGCGGAAGGGGTGATAGCAATCAGCCCCAGCATTTT.

This clone was seen a few times. The chain links TRBV2 to TRBJ1-6, with D tentatively TRBD1 (5 bases). V was pared by 0 bases and J by 7 bases, with 7 bases between. CDR3 length: 14 residues. Germline loops: CDR1 SNHLY, CDR2 FYNNEI. The CDR3 DNA follows: TGTGCCAGCAGTGAAGCAGGGGTCAATTCACCCCTCCACTTT. Its translation is CASSEAGVNSPLHF.

V usage is TRBV2 and J usage is TRBJ1-1, with no clear D. The germline gives CDR1 SNHLY, CDR2 FYNNEI. The CDR3 is 14 residues long. The V end was cut by 1 base, the J end by 2 bases, with 8 bases between. The CDR3 sequence is CASSEGAVNTEAFF. The CDR3 region has the DNA TGTGCCAGCAGTGAAGGGGCAGTTAACACTGAAGCTTTCTTT.

This clone occurred once. V and J are TRBV25-1 and TRBJ1-1, with TRBD1 identical over 7 bases. After removal of 6 bases from V and 8 bases from J, the junction contained 9 bases not matched to a gene. This CDR3 spans 13 amino acids. The germline V gene encodes CDR1 MGHDK and CDR2 SYGVNS. The CDR3: CASSPQGQVEAFF. In DNA form, the CDR3 reads TGTGCCAGCAGCCCCCAAGGACAGGTAGAAGCTTTCTTT.

This clone was observed once. The V call is TRBV4-2, the J call TRBJ2-3, with 8 positions matching TRBD2. Germline V gene lookup returns CDR1 LGHNA and CDR2 YNFKEQ. This CDR3 is built from 15 residues. The trim removed 1 base at V and 4 bases at J, leaving 4 bases unmatched. The CDR3 coding sequence is TGTGCCAGCAGCCAAGCGGGGGGGCCCGCAGATACGCAGTATTTT. It translates to CASSQAGGPADTQYF.